A selection of T cell receptor beta chains follows, all from one sample in a study of CD8+CD57+ T cells in acquired aplastic anemia. TCRdb reprocessed the reads via MiXCR and lists one record per CDR3 protein. The sample comprises 150,000 to 200,000 distinct CDR3 sequences, 40% to 60% of which are singletons, and over 25% rests with the top ten. The specimen sequenced was sorted CD4+, CD8+, or CD8+CD57+ T cells (not recorded which) from PBMCs. The receptors derive from a human donor with aplastic anemia. CDR3s include the opening cysteine and the closing phenylalanine or tryptophan. A D gene is named only where the DNA matches it firmly. Not all rows give a size; the values are once, few, many and, for expanded clones, a class.

>TRBJ2-2|TRBV24-1|.|TRBD1
CATSVPQGAGAGELFF
>TRBJ2-7|TRBV12-3/TRBV12-4|.|TRBD2
CASTLGGGSWSEAGEQYF
>TRBJ2-1|TRBV5-4|many|.
CASRTANEQFF
>TRBJ2-7|TRBV6-5|.|TRBD2
CASSYTSGGSGQYF
>TRBJ1-5|TRBV19|many|.
CASSIVGGSQPQHF
>TRBJ2-1|TRBV10-3|many|TRBD2
CAVGSGLVAYF
>TRBJ1-4|TRBV9|many|.
CASSAPGGQPNEKLFF
>TRBJ2-5|TRBV5-6|many|TRBD1
CASSQDRKETQYF
>TRBJ1-1|TRBV7-9|many|TRBD1
CASSPGTGQNTEAFF
>TRBJ2-3|TRBV3-1|.|.
CATSGSYTPDTQYF
>TRBJ2-1|TRBV10-3|few|TRBD1
CAIRQGGQDEQFF
>TRBJ2-7|TRBV18|.|TRBD2
CASSPLAGGPDEQYF
>TRBJ1-1|TRBV9|.|TRBD1
CASSVGQGYTEAFF
>TRBJ2-7|TRBV19|many|TRBD2
CATETPATAGGSYEQYF
>TRBJ2-5|TRBV13|.|.
CASSTFPGTRETQYF
>TRBJ2-7|TRBV27|.|TRBD2
CASSLAGGSEQYF
>TRBJ2-1|TRBV9|.|.
CASSPTRVAVYNEQFF
>TRBJ1-2|TRBV20-1|.|.
CSARMRGGYTF
>TRBJ2-5|TRBV5-6|many|.
CASSLAGQEETQYF
>TRBJ2-3|TRBV27|few|TRBD2
CASSLRPAGESDTQYF
>TRBJ2-3|TRBV19|.|.
CASSPSGSLTDTQYF
>TRBJ2-7|TRBV19|.|.
CASSFGPYSYEQYF
>TRBJ1-3|TRBV19|few|.
CASSTPRGSGNTIYF
>TRBJ2-2|TRBV4-1|.|TRBD1
CASSQDTGTANTGELFF
>TRBJ2-7|TRBV7-8|many|.
CASSFGGSGYEQYF
>TRBJ2-7|TRBV20-1|many|.
CSATGIQAPYEQYF
>TRBJ2-5|TRBV11-1|once|.
CASSLRTSRASGQETQYF
>TRBJ1-1|TRBV7-3|.|.
CASSLEVGAFF
>TRBJ2-5|TRBV29-1|.|.
CSTRGREETQYF
>TRBJ2-2|TRBV7-3|few|.
CASSPEGTGELFF
>TRBJ2-7|TRBV29-1|.|.
CSKPGTSSYGQYF
>TRBJ1-1|TRBV12-3/TRBV12-4|.|.
CASSPPQRATEAFF
>TRBJ2-7|TRBV15|few|.
CATSREASVEQYF
>TRBJ2-7|TRBV7-9|.|.
CASSLQSSYEQYF
>TRBJ2-5|TRBV7-9|once|.
CASTQRGYQETQYF
>TRBJ1-1|TRBV12-3/TRBV12-4|many|.
CASLNTEAFF
>TRBJ1-1|TRBV2|.|TRBD1
CASSGGTGVTEAFF
>TRBJ2-7|TRBV3-1|.|.
CASSQDLGSYEQYF
>TRBJ1-1|TRBV15|.|.
CATSELQGNTEAFF
>TRBJ2-6|TRBV20-1|.|.
CSARAGANVLTF
>TRBJ1-1|TRBV2|.|.
CASRETEAFF
>TRBJ2-1|TRBV10-1|many|TRBD2
CASSELAGGPGIDNEQFF
>TRBJ2-7|TRBV5-6|many|.
CASSSSQPEQYF
>TRBJ2-6|TRBV5-4|few|.
CASSNSDGLSGANVPTF
>TRBJ1-1|TRBV19|.|.
CASSILVGAEAFF
>TRBJ1-1|TRBV9|many|.
CASSVGGGQGGVTEAFF
>TRBJ2-1|TRBV4-2|.|.
CASSQGAPPPYNEQFF
>TRBJ1-1|TRBV30|.|.
CAWSGAGTEAFF
>TRBJ2-7|TRBV9|many|.
CASSVENEQYF
>TRBJ2-7|TRBV6-5|many|.
CASSYVPGEREQYF